Listed here is a single T cell receptor beta chain. This CDR3 spans 14 amino acids. Germline V CDR1 and CDR2: MNHNS, SASEGT. The V end was cut by 0 bases, the J end by 3 bases, with 8 bases between. The data originate from a study of CD8+ T cells in alopecia areata. Background on the study: Treatment comprised oral tofacitinib, 5 to 10 mg twice daily, in treated patients.

Researchers gathered lesional scalp punch biopsies and peripheral blood from patients with alopecia areata. Once RNA had been extracted, it was reverse transcribed into cDNA to act as the sequencing template. Using immunoSEQ multiplex PCR, the repertoire was profiled, and TCRdb retains in-frame clones only, with some absent. The sample lists about 19,000 clones, about 70% occurring once. Specimen: skin, collected at week 0. The chain combines TRBV6-1 with TRBJ1-2; D is perhaps TRBD1 (5 bases). The receptor comes from a human donor with alopecia areata. CDR3 coding DNA: TGTGCCAGCAGTGAAGCCGGGGCCTACTATGGCTACACCTTC. The encoded protein is CASSEAGAYYGYTF.